These 18 T cell receptor beta chains originate from one sample sequenced in a study of blood T cell repertoires in COVID-19. Using immunoSEQ multiplex PCR, the repertoire was profiled, and TCRdb retains in-frame clones only, with some absent. The data contain more than 85,000 clones, approximately 84% of them singletons. The sample consisted of peripheral blood. These TCRs come from a man between 65 and 85 years old with acute or convalescent COVID-19.

The V and J genes are TRBV5-4 and TRBJ1-3; unclear D gene. CDR3 length: 16 residues. Between the trimmed V and J ends, which lost 3 bases and 2 bases, there was a span of 15 bases. CDR1 SGHNT and CDR2 YYREEE come from the germline V gene (reference sequence). CDR3 region: CASSSQREVTGNTIYF. CDR3 nucleotide sequence: TGTGCCAGCAGCTCCCAAAGGGAGGTCACTGGAAACACCATATATTTT. The full variable domain, in which reference TRBV5-4 and TRBJ1-3 provide the parts outside the CDR3, is ETGVTQSPTHLIKTRGQQVTLRCSSQSGHNTVSWYQQALGQGPQFIFQYYREEENGRGNFPPRFSGLQFPNYSSELNVNALELDDSALYLCASSSQREVTGNTIYFGEGSWLTVV.

The chain has TRBV24-1 and TRBJ2-1; 9 bases agree with TRBD1. The CDR3 has 15 amino acids. Trimming removed 9 bases from V and 0 bases from J; junction bases left unmatched: 5. Germline CDR1 is KGHDR and CDR2 is SFDVKD. CDR3 nucleotide sequence: TGTGCCACCGCCGGGACAGGGAGCTCCTACAATGAGCAGTTCTTC. Protein sequence: CATAGTGSSYNEQFF.

V usage is TRBV2 and J usage is TRBJ1-2; tentatively, D is TRBD1 (5 bases). V was cut by 1 base and J by 9 bases, with 21 bases left in between. The CDR3 consists of 16 residues. CDR1 is SNHLY and CDR2 is FYNNEI in the germline V gene. The CDR3 DNA reads TGTGCCAGCAGTGAAGGGGGGACGGGCAAAAGCGGGAGCTACACCTTC. Residues: CASSEGGTGKSGSYTF.

This clone was seen a handful of times. The chain is built from TRBV9 and TRBJ2-2; 10 positions match TRBD2. V shed 1 base, J shed 3 bases, and the junction held 0 bases outside the gene matches. The CDR3 contains 15 residues. The germline V gene has CDR1 SGDLS and CDR2 YYNGEE. In DNA, the CDR3 is TGTGCCAGCAGCGTAAGCGGGGGGGACACCGGGGAGCTGTTTTTT. Encoded protein: CASSVSGGDTGELFF.

The chain has TRBV5-4 and TRBJ2-2; no definite D call. Trimming took 2 bases from V and 1 from J, leaving 9 bases between them. This CDR3 contains 15 residues. Germline CDR1 SGHNT, CDR2 YYREEE (reference sequence). The CDR3 DNA follows: TGTGCCAGCAGCTTCACGCAGTTGAACACCGGGGAGCTGTTTTTT. It is translated as CASSFTQLNTGELFF.

This chain uses TRBV28 with TRBJ2-7; TRBD2 aligns across 14 bases. After removal of 5 bases from V and 3 bases from J, the junction contained 6 bases not matched to a gene. Germline lookup yields CDR1 MDHEN and CDR2 SYDVKM. The CDR3 extends over 16 amino acids. CDR3 sequence: CASSAVGLAGVYEQYF. As DNA, the CDR3 is TGTGCCAGCAGTGCGGTGGGACTAGCGGGAGTCTACGAGCAGTACTTC. Supplemented by reference TRBV28 and TRBJ2-7, the full variable domain reads DVKVTQSSRYLVKRTGEKVFLECVQDMDHENMFWYRQDPGLGLRLIYFSYDVKMKEKGDIPEGYSVSREKKERFSLILESASTNQTSMYLCASSAVGLAGVYEQYFGPGTRLTVT.

The rearrangement joins TRBV9 to TRBJ2-5; tentative D call: TRBD2 (7 bases). Trimming cost V 0 bases and J 5 bases, with 20 bases left between them. This CDR3 comprises 17 residues. Germline values: CDR1 SGDLS, CDR2 YYNGEE. CDR3 sequence: CASSVAGGGGPWETQYF. The CDR3 DNA follows: TGTGCCAGCAGCGTAGCAGGAGGGGGAGGGCCTTGGGAGACCCAGTACTTC. Full variable domain (remainder filled in from reference TRBV9 and TRBJ2-5): DSGVTQTPKHLITATGQRVTLRCSPRSGDLSVYWYQQSLDQGLQFLIQYYNGEERAKGNILERFSAQQFPDLHSELNLSSLELGDSALYFCASSVAGGGGPWETQYFGPGTRLLVL.

The chain links TRBV25-1 to TRBJ2-1; 8 nucleotides match TRBD1. The V segment lost 4 bases and the J segment 6 bases; nucleotides outside the gene matches: 5. Germline loops: CDR1 MGHDK, CDR2 SYGVNS. CDR3 length equals 14 residues. CDR3 amino acids: CASSAPDRGNEQFF. In nucleotides, the CDR3 is TGTGCCAGCAGTGCACCCGACAGGGGCAATGAGCAGTTCTTC. Full variable domain (outside the CDR3, taken from reference TRBV25-1 and TRBJ2-1): EADIYQTPRYLVIGTGKKITLECSQTMGHDKMYWYQQDPGMELHLIHYSYGVNSTEKGDLSSESTVSRIRTEHFPLTLESARPSHTSQYLCASSAPDRGNEQFFGPGTRLTVL.

This chain links TRBV6-2 or TRBV6-3 with TRBJ2-7, with TRBD2 identical over 8 bases. The CDR3 has 14 amino acids. V dropped 2 bases and J dropped 2; count of bases not matched to a gene: 2. CDR1 and CDR2 (germline): MNHEY, SVGEGT. For the CDR3, the DNA is TGTGCCAGCAGTTACGGACTAGCCCCCTACGAGCAGTACTTC. Its protein is CASSYGLAPYEQYF.

The V call is TRBV7-9, the J call TRBJ2-7; 9 bases line up with TRBD1. The CDR3 is 13 residues long. The V gene end was trimmed by 8 bases and the J gene end by 1 base; junction bases not matched to a gene: 3. Germline V gene sequence: CDR1 SEHNR, CDR2 FQNEAQ (reference sequence). The CDR3 DNA is TGTGCCAGCGGGACAGGGAATTCCTACGAGCAGTACTTC. Its translation is CASGTGNSYEQYF.

As concerns this clone: Other nucleotide sequences in the sample specify the same CDR3. The genes are TRBV5-1 and TRBJ1-1; TRBD1 matches at 8 bases. This CDR3 has 14 amino acids. Per the germline V gene, CDR1 is SGHRS and CDR2 is YFSETQ. Germline trimming cut 0 bases from V and 5 bases from J; bases unmatched to any gene: 3. The CDR3 loop is CASSLGTGWTEAFF. DNA for the CDR3: TGCGCCAGCAGCTTGGGGACAGGGTGGACTGAAGCTTTCTTT.

This rearrangement joins TRBV5-1 to TRBJ1-2; 8 nucleotides line up with TRBD1. Germline CDR1 is SGHRS and CDR2 is YFSETQ. This CDR3 has 12 residues. V lost 4 bases to trimming and J lost 10 bases; unmatched junction nucleotides: 6. CDR3 sequence (DNA): TGCGCCAGCAGCCCCGACAGGGGCTTCTACACCTTC. This codes for CASSPDRGFYTF.

The chain carries TRBV11-3 and TRBJ1-6; 8 nucleotides align to TRBD1. CDR1 is SGHNT and CDR2 is YENEEA in the germline V gene. The V and J ends lost 5 bases and 11 bases, in that order; junction bases with no gene match: 5. The CDR3 runs to 13 residues. CDR3 nucleotide sequence: TGTGCCAGCAGCACAGACAGGGGTGCACCCCTCCACTTT. The encoded protein is CASSTDRGAPLHF.

The sample holds one count of this clone. Written as DNA, the CDR3 is TGTGCCAGCAGCCGGAGCGGGGGGGGTGATACGCAGTATTTT. Its protein product is CASSRSGGGDTQYF. The chain recombines TRBV4-2 with TRBJ2-3; 10 nucleotides agree with TRBD2. From germline, CDR1 is LGHNA and CDR2 YNFKEQ. CDR3 length: 14 residues. Germline trimming cut 4 bases from V and 6 bases from J; bases unmatched to any gene: 4.

This clone was picked up a small number of times. This chain joins TRBV10-3 and TRBJ2-1; D is possibly TRBD1 (5 bases). Per germline, CDR1 ENHRY and CDR2 SYGVKD. The CDR3 runs to 13 residues. Trimming removed 6 bases from V and 8 bases from J, with 14 bases in between. CDR3 protein: CAIRKQGIHEQFF. The CDR3 nucleotides read TGTGCCATCAGAAAGCAGGGTATCCATGAGCAGTTCTTC.

The DNA for the CDR3 is TGTGCCTGGAGTGTAGACACCGTCTATGGCTACACCTTC. As protein: CAWSVDTVYGYTF. The V call is TRBV30, the J call TRBJ1-2, with D hard to call. Per the germline V gene, CDR1 is GTSNPN and CDR2 is SVGIG (reference sequence). V was shortened by 0 bases and J by 4 bases, with 9 bases between the two germline ends. The CDR3 spans 13 residues.

CDR3 sequence: CASSEAPDTPYEQYF. CDR3 coding DNA: TGTGCCAGCAGTGAAGCGCCGGACACCCCCTACGAGCAGTACTTC. The chain links TRBV6-1 to TRBJ2-7; TRBD1 is a possible D gene (5 bases). Germline values: CDR1 MNHNS, CDR2 SASEGT. Deletions cut 0 bases from V and 2 bases from J, with 11 bases between. This CDR3 comprises 15 residues.

The gene calls are TRBV9 and TRBJ2-4; D might be TRBD1 (6 bases). The ends were cut back, 2 bases at V and 7 bases at J, with 13 bases in the middle. This CDR3 is built from 14 residues. Germline values: CDR1 SGDLS, CDR2 YYNGEE. The CDR3 region has the DNA TGTGCCAGCAGCGTCAACAGGGTGAGCAACATTCAGTACTTC. Translated: CASSVNRVSNIQYF.